This T cell receptor (beta chain) came from a study of memory CD4+ T cells and cytomegalovirus serostatus. Whole-study context: Of the healthy Belgian adults, 9 or 10 were CMV seropositive and 20 to 25 seronegative. Study outcomes and limitations: Of 164 reported CMV TCRbeta sequences, under 70 were found in memory CD4+ repertoires. Suggested: most of the CMV-linked TCR signature lies in CD4+ memory cells.

V shed 6 bases and J 5 bases; nucleotides not matched to a gene: 3. Germline loops: CDR1 SEHNR, CDR2 FQNEAQ (reference sequence). This CDR3 region has 13 residues. In the study's own analysis: After removing out-of-frame reads, under 2.5 million distinct TCRbeta sequences remained. Here immunoSEQ multiplex PCR was the method, and the copy in TCRdb shows in-frame clones only, minus some. V and J calls and clone size are copied from that table; D and trimming were computed from the DNA. This table has approximately 70,000 clones, about 70% appearing once. Single viable CD3+CD4+CD8-CD45RO+ cells were sorted as the memory CD4+ T cells. Concerning this clone itself: As yet, its antigen is unknown.

This clonotype was obtained from an adult in good health and CMV-seropositive. The chain employs TRBV7-9 and TRBJ2-3; 9 bases line up with TRBD1. Input material: memory CD4+ T cells from blood. The CDR3 sequence is CASSTDRGDTQYF. The CDR3 nucleotides read TGTGCCAGCAGTACGGACAGGGGAGATACGCAGTATTTT.